This T cell receptor (beta chain) was sequenced for a study of graft-versus-host responses after intestinal transplantation. Assay: immunoSEQ multiplex PCR; the TCRdb copy retains only in-frame clones and omits some. This sample carries 90,000 to 120,000 clones, more than 75% of them seen once, and the ten largest clones take about 1%. This clone was seen just once. Its antigen remains unidentified. This CDR3 has 16 residues. Germline-derived CDR1 and CDR2 are SNHLY and FYNNEI. The clonotype comes from a human donor who received an intestinal transplant. V is TRBV2 and J is TRBJ2-5; 12 bases match TRBD1. The J call may be incorrect, as the DNA end agrees better with TRBJ2-7. Sequences were derived from unstimulated CD4+ T cells sorted from spleen or lymph node cells, sampled before intestinal transplant. The CDR3 nucleotides are TGTGCCAGCAGTGAACCGGGACAGGGGGCGTCGTACGAGCAGTACTTC. It yields the protein CASSEPGQGASYEQYF.